This TCR beta chain was identified in a study of T cells after yellow fever vaccination. Template switching with 5'RACE generated the TCR cDNA and added a universal primer site and UMIs. TCRdb independently ran MiXCR on the 5' RACE reads; one entry per CDR3 protein. The sample consists of approximately 240,000 distinct CDR3 sequences, roughly 3.5% of them appearing once. The V gene's germline CDR1 is SGHTA and CDR2 FQGNSA. The CDR3 has 17 residues. Ten or more counts support this clonotype. Its antigen is undetermined. One end of the junction does not line up with germline, which may come from a read error. Study conclusions and caveats: Peaking on day 5 versus 15, the secondary response was faster but weaker. FACS-sorted repertoires could harbor abundant contaminating bulk-population clonotypes.

The source of this sequence is a man between 18 and 29 years old who received the YFV17D yellow fever vaccine. This chain joins TRBV7-2 and TRBJ2-1; 11 nucleotides agree with TRBD2. Sequencing used PBMCs, obtained 15 days after the yellow fever booster vaccination. CDR3 in DNA: TGTGCCAGCAGCCTAGCGCCAATTAGCGGGGGGGCCATTGAGCAGTTCTTC. Translating it yields CASSLAPISGGAIEQFF.